Listed below are T cell receptor beta chains from one sample, sequenced in a study of regulatory T cells in long-lasting Graves disease. TCRdb recomputed calls from the multiplex PCR reads with MiXCR, one row per CDR3 protein. The table shows approximately 380,000 distinct CDR3 sequences, with more than 20% occurring only once. The sequencing used peripheral blood mononuclear cells (PBMCs), collected when the disease was refractory, from a patient treated with antithyroid drugs. All receptors derive from a female donor with Graves disease. The CDR3 runs from the conserved cysteine through the conserved F or W. A D gene is named only where the DNA matches it firmly. Clone size is not always given. Where it is, it says once, few, many or a class for expanded clones.

v_call,d_call,clone_size,j_call,cdr3_aa,cdr3_nt
TRBV7-3,.,.,TRBJ1-5,CASSLPEGDQPQHF,TGTGCCAGCAGCTTACCGGAAGGGGATCAGCCCCAGCATTTT
TRBV28,.,many,TRBJ1-5,CASKNQLGAPSNQPQHF,TGTGCCAGCAAAAATCAACTGGGGGCCCCGAGCAATCAGCCCCAGCATTTT
TRBV2,.,many,TRBJ2-7,CASSERQGTTEQYF,TGTGCCAGCAGTGAACGGCAGGGGACCACCGAGCAGTACTTC
TRBV7-2,TRBD1,.,TRBJ2-4,CASSYTGGKNIQYF,TGTGCCAGCAGCTATACAGGGGGCAAAAACATTCAGTACTTC
TRBV7-8,TRBD2,.,TRBJ2-2,CASSVHGLAGVGNTGELFF,TGTGCCAGCAGCGTACACGGACTAGCGGGAGTCGGGAACACCGGGGAGCTGTTTTTT
TRBV11-2,TRBD1,many,TRBJ2-7,CASSLGRGSNEQYF,TGTGCCAGCAGCCTCGGCAGGGGGTCGAACGAGCAGTACTTC
TRBV28,TRBD1,many,TRBJ2-7,CASGFRGSGQYF,TGTGCCAGCGGCTTCAGGGGGAGCGGGCAGTACTTC
TRBV29-1,TRBD2,few,TRBJ2-7,CSVAGGNRYEQYF,TGCAGCGTTGCGGGAGGTAATCGTTACGAGCAGTACTTC
TRBV6-1,TRBD1,many,TRBJ1-1,CASRATGGMNTEAFF,TGTGCCAGCAGGGCGACAGGGGGAATGAACACTGAAGCTTTCTTT
TRBV5-5,.,many,TRBJ2-5,CASSPRLQETQYF,TGTGCCAGCAGCCCCCGCCTCCAAGAGACCCAGTACTTC
TRBV28,TRBD2,many,TRBJ2-2,CASSLGLAGAGELFF,TGTGCCAGCAGCCTGGGACTAGCGGGAGCCGGGGAGCTGTTTTTT
TRBV7-2,.,many,TRBJ2-5,CASSYEVQETQYF,TGTGCCAGCAGCTACGAGGTCCAAGAGACCCAGTACTTC
TRBV20-1,TRBD1,many,TRBJ1-1,CSASGRGVGRLNTEAFF,TGCAGTGCTAGCGGCAGGGGGGTTGGTAGGTTGAACACTGAAGCTTTCTTT
TRBV15,TRBD1,few,TRBJ1-6,CATGDRANSPLHF,TGTGCCACCGGGGACAGGGCTAATTCACCCCTCCACTTT
TRBV3-1,.,.,TRBJ2-1,CASSLQGSDEQFF,TGCGCCAGCAGCTTGCAGGGAAGCGATGAGCAGTTCTTC
TRBV7-3,.,.,TRBJ1-6,CASSLSAGYNSPLHF,TGTGCCAGCAGCTTATCGGCCGGTTATAATTCACCCCTCCACTTT
TRBV7-3,TRBD1,few,TRBJ1-1,CASSLPRGQNTEAFF,TGTGCCAGCAGCTTACCCAGGGGGCAGAACACTGAAGCTTTCTTT
TRBV20-1,.,once,TRBJ1-1,CSARGESGEAFF,TGCAGTGCTAGAGGCGAATCGGGTGAAGCTTTCTTT
TRBV27,TRBD2,.,TRBJ2-3,CASSPLPSGTTDTQYF,TGTGCCAGCAGCCCTCTCCCCAGCGGGACGACAGATACGCAGTATTTT
TRBV20-1,TRBD1,.,TRBJ2-7,CSATNRDRAYEQYF,TGCAGTGCTACCAACCGGGACAGAGCTTACGAGCAGTACTTC
TRBV10-3,.,.,TRBJ1-1,CATNAGGEAFF,TGTGCCACGAACGCGGGGGGGGAAGCTTTCTTT
TRBV4-3,.,.,TRBJ2-7,CASSQNPGPPYEQYF,TGCGCCAGCAGCCAGAATCCGGGACCACCTTACGAGCAGTACTTC
TRBV30,TRBD1,few,TRBJ2-7,CAWSSGQGQDSYEQYF,TGTGCCTGGAGTTCTGGACAGGGCCAGGATTCCTACGAGCAGTACTTC
TRBV19,.,.,TRBJ1-5,CASSILGEPNQPQHF,TGTGCCAGTAGTATATTGGGGGAACCAAATCAGCCCCAGCATTTT
TRBV4-3,.,few,TRBJ1-2,CASSQSRSYGYTF,TGCGCCAGCAGCCAGAGTAGGAGCTATGGCTACACCTTC